The rows below give T cell receptor beta chains drawn from one sample of a study of molecular identifiers for immune sequencing clone quantification. TCRdb itself ran the PCR reads through MiXCR, one entry per CDR3 protein. The profile shows 300,000 to 400,000 distinct CDR3 sequences, roughly 24% of them singletons. Sequencing used naive CD8+ T cells from blood, with Jurkat cell RNA spiked in. Source of these receptors: a human donor in good health. Some libraries in this study had Jurkat cell RNA spiked in. Each CDR3 is given with its conserved first and last residue. Each record gives: J gene, V gene, clone size, CDR3 protein. Size is stated for part of the rows, as once, few or many counts, or as a class when the clone is expanded.

j_gene: TRBJ2-7
v_gene: TRBV4-3
abundance: many
CDR3aa: CASSQVAGQGSVYEQYF

j_gene: TRBJ2-1
v_gene: TRBV3-1
abundance: .
CDR3aa: CASSQDLGLGNNEQFF

j_gene: TRBJ2-7
v_gene: TRBV6-5
abundance: many
CDR3aa: CASGTGWGEQYF

j_gene: TRBJ2-7
v_gene: TRBV7-8
abundance: many
CDR3aa: CASSLALQAYEQYF

j_gene: TRBJ2-1
v_gene: TRBV29-1
abundance: .
CDR3aa: CSVEMLGGGNKQFF

j_gene: TRBJ1-2
v_gene: TRBV28
abundance: .
CDR3aa: CASRVIGQGFGYTF

j_gene: TRBJ2-3
v_gene: TRBV6-5
abundance: few
CDR3aa: CASSSSTMGDTQYF

j_gene: TRBJ2-7
v_gene: TRBV6-5
abundance: many
CDR3aa: CASSFTDRGDEQYF

j_gene: TRBJ1-1
v_gene: TRBV13
abundance: few
CDR3aa: CASSTRRTGPHPMNTEAFF

j_gene: TRBJ1-1
v_gene: TRBV5-1
abundance: many
CDR3aa: CASSYPTGSLNTEAFF

j_gene: TRBJ1-1
v_gene: TRBV4-1
abundance: .
CDR3aa: CASSQAGTGHLEAFF

j_gene: TRBJ2-6
v_gene: TRBV21-1
abundance: .
CDR3aa: CASSKLLFCSGANVLTF

j_gene: TRBJ2-2
v_gene: TRBV7-9
abundance: .
CDR3aa: CASSPGLAGAHTGELFF

j_gene: TRBJ2-5
v_gene: TRBV19
abundance: .
CDR3aa: CASSKRLNQETQYF

j_gene: TRBJ2-7
v_gene: TRBV2
abundance: many
CDR3aa: CASSEVAGGGSYEQYF

j_gene: TRBJ1-1
v_gene: TRBV27
abundance: few
CDR3aa: CASSFGTGGYTEAFF

j_gene: TRBJ2-3
v_gene: TRBV7-9
abundance: few
CDR3aa: CASSFLAETQYF

j_gene: TRBJ2-5
v_gene: TRBV4-1
abundance: .
CDR3aa: CASSQFLVAETQYF

j_gene: TRBJ2-7
v_gene: TRBV20-1
abundance: many
CDR3aa: CSARAGDYEQYF

j_gene: TRBJ2-1
v_gene: TRBV6-2/TRBV6-3
abundance: .
CDR3aa: CASSSGLARDHEQFF

j_gene: TRBJ2-3
v_gene: TRBV7-9
abundance: .
CDR3aa: CDSSLGSDTQYF

j_gene: TRBJ2-3
v_gene: TRBV9
abundance: many
CDR3aa: CASQGDNTQYF

j_gene: TRBJ2-7
v_gene: TRBV28
abundance: few
CDR3aa: CASSLDNVEQYF

j_gene: TRBJ2-3
v_gene: TRBV4-3
abundance: .
CDR3aa: CARRPGGAPSTATQSF

j_gene: TRBJ1-1
v_gene: TRBV9
abundance: few
CDR3aa: CASSVWAGTEAFF

j_gene: TRBJ2-1
v_gene: TRBV10-2
abundance: few
CDR3aa: CASSETSYNEQFF

j_gene: TRBJ2-5
v_gene: TRBV12-3/TRBV12-4
abundance: few
CDR3aa: CASRLRDQETQYF

j_gene: TRBJ2-5
v_gene: TRBV7-2
abundance: many
CDR3aa: CASIGGLAGRFPETQYF

j_gene: TRBJ1-1
v_gene: TRBV15
abundance: many
CDR3aa: CATSRPTTEAFF

j_gene: TRBJ2-7
v_gene: TRBV7-6
abundance: .
CDR3aa: CASSSTGVVAQYF

j_gene: TRBJ2-3
v_gene: TRBV2
abundance: .
CDR3aa: CASPVGDTQYF

j_gene: TRBJ2-6
v_gene: TRBV7-6
abundance: many
CDR3aa: CASSLVAGANVLTF

j_gene: TRBJ1-1
v_gene: TRBV7-2
abundance: many
CDR3aa: CASSLMLGQGITEAFF

j_gene: TRBJ2-2
v_gene: TRBV7-9
abundance: .
CDR3aa: CASSLFQALKTGEPFF

j_gene: TRBJ1-4
v_gene: TRBV2
abundance: .
CDR3aa: CASRFDGATNEKLFF

j_gene: TRBJ1-6
v_gene: TRBV7-9
abundance: .
CDR3aa: CASSLEAQSGYNSPLHF

j_gene: TRBJ1-5
v_gene: TRBV6-5
abundance: many
CDR3aa: CASNPSNRGFNQPQHF

j_gene: TRBJ1-5
v_gene: TRBV7-2
abundance: many
CDR3aa: CASSSLAQGGQPQHF

j_gene: TRBJ1-1
v_gene: TRBV29-1
abundance: many
CDR3aa: CSVQPTEAFF

j_gene: TRBJ2-3
v_gene: TRBV4-3
abundance: .
CDR3aa: CASSQEPTSGQLSTDTQYF

j_gene: TRBJ2-1
v_gene: TRBV4-1
abundance: few
CDR3aa: CASSQEASGMGKQFF

j_gene: TRBJ2-3
v_gene: TRBV30
abundance: few
CDR3aa: CAWSVPLEGGVDTQYF

j_gene: TRBJ1-1
v_gene: TRBV12-3/TRBV12-4
abundance: many
CDR3aa: CASSFTEAFF

j_gene: TRBJ2-5
v_gene: TRBV20-1
abundance: .
CDR3aa: CSARGLAEIQETQYF

j_gene: TRBJ2-7
v_gene: TRBV24-1
abundance: .
CDR3aa: CATSDLKGYEQYF

j_gene: TRBJ1-5
v_gene: TRBV24-1
abundance: .
CDR3aa: CATSTGISNQPQHF

j_gene: TRBJ2-7
v_gene: TRBV2
abundance: .
CDR3aa: CTSSVDSSRGVKTYEQYF

j_gene: TRBJ1-1
v_gene: TRBV11-2
abundance: .
CDR3aa: CASSLEVRLNAEAFF

j_gene: TRBJ2-7
v_gene: TRBV20-1
abundance: many
CDR3aa: CSARGRLLSSYEQYF